Below are 11 T cell receptor beta chains sequenced from a single sample in a study of cytomegalovirus exposure and HLA in healthy donors. With 60 Vbeta and 13 Jbeta primers, the PCR was carried out. Using immunoSEQ multiplex PCR, the repertoire was profiled, and TCRdb retains in-frame clones only, with some absent. The sample includes about 130,000 clones, approximately 70% of them seen just once. Sequencing input: PBMCs. Receptor source: a human donor in good health.

The gene calls are TRBV15 and TRBJ2-7; TRBD2 matches at 8 bases. The J segment lost 6 bases and the V segment lost 3 bases, leaving 10 bases of the junction unmatched. Germline V gene data show CDR1 as LNHNV and CDR2 as YYDKDF (reference sequence). This CDR3 is built from 15 residues. The CDR3 DNA is TGTGCCACCAGCAGGGACCTTGGACTAGCCGGCGAGCAGTACTTC. Translating it yields CATSRDLGLAGEQYF.

This clone was recorded a few times. V usage is TRBV2 and J usage is TRBJ2-3; D is possibly TRBD2 (6 bases). The CDR3 runs to 15 residues. Trimming stripped 3 bases from V and 2 bases from J, with 12 bases between. Germline CDR1 reads SNHLY; CDR2 reads FYNNEI. DNA for the CDR3: TGTGCCAGCAGTGAGGGACTTTTCGTCACAGATACGCAGTATTTT. Translating it yields CASSEGLFVTDTQYF.

This clone has just a few counts. The genes are TRBV7-2 and TRBJ1-4; 9 positions match TRBD1. From germline, CDR1 is SGHTA and CDR2 FQGNSA. The CDR3 extends over 16 amino acids. V shed 6 bases, J shed 4 bases, and the junction held 9 bases outside the gene matches. For the CDR3, the DNA is TGTGCCAGCAGGAGGGGACAGGGACGGGGTAATGAAAAACTGTTTTTT. This codes for CASRRGQGRGNEKLFF.

The chain carries TRBV7-9 and TRBJ2-1, with TRBD2 matching 13 bases. CDR3 length equals 18 residues. V gave up 5 bases and J gave up 0 bases; unmatched junction bases: 7. Germline values: CDR1 SEHNR, CDR2 FQNEAQ (reference sequence). The CDR3 coding sequence is TGTGCCAGCAGCCGGACTAGCGGGAGTTTTAGCTCCTACAATGAGCAGTTCTTC. It is translated as CASSRTSGSFSSYNEQFF.

The chain combines TRBV4-1 with TRBJ2-2; 7 bases align to TRBD2. Germline CDR1 reads MGHRA; CDR2 reads YSYEKL. J was trimmed by 3 bases and V by 2 bases; bases with no gene match: 9. The CDR3 has 17 amino acids. CDR3 coding DNA: TGCGCCAGCAGCCAAACCACGGGGGGAAGGTACACCGGGGAGCTGTTTTTT. This sequence encodes CASSQTTGGRYTGELFF.

V usage is TRBV19 and J usage is TRBJ1-2, with D hard to call. CDR3 length: 13 amino acids. The ends were cut back, 3 bases at V and 7 bases at J, with 12 bases in the middle. Germline V gene data show CDR1 as LNHDA and CDR2 as SQIVND (reference sequence). Here the CDR3 DNA reads TGTGCCAGTAGTATGAGGGAACTGAGTGGCTACACCTTC. This sequence encodes CASSMRELSGYTF.

V and J are TRBV7-3 and TRBJ2-3; D might be TRBD1 (6 bases). V gave up 5 bases and J gave up 0 bases, with 9 bases separating them. CDR1 is SGHTA and CDR2 is FQGTGA in the germline V gene. The CDR3 covers 14 residues. Here the CDR3 reads CASSRDRSTDTQYF. In nucleotides, the CDR3 is TGTGCCAGCAGCCGAGACAGGAGCACAGATACGCAGTATTTT.

The chain links TRBV19 to TRBJ2-1; a weak D match, TRBD2 (6 bases). V shed 3 bases and J shed 3 bases, with 12 bases lying between them. The CDR3 has 15 residues. Germline CDR1 reads LNHDA; CDR2 reads SQIVND (reference sequence). CDR3 in DNA: TGTGCCAGTAGTATTAGAGTAGCGGTCTACAATGAGCAGTTCTTC. Encoded protein: CASSIRVAVYNEQFF.

J is TRBJ2-5 and V is TRBV7-2, with D possibly being TRBD1 (6 bases). The CDR3 has 13 residues. CDR1 and CDR2 from the germline V gene are SGHTA and FQGNSA. V lost 5 bases to trimming and J lost 2 bases, with 9 bases between them. In DNA form, the CDR3 reads TGTGCCAGCAGCACAGGGATACAAGAGACCCAGTACTTC. This codes for CASSTGIQETQYF.

The chain has TRBV10-3 and TRBJ2-3; D perhaps matches TRBD2 (6 bases). V was clipped by 7 bases and J by 0 bases, with 11 bases between them. The CDR3 length is 14 residues. CDR1 and CDR2 from the germline V gene are ENHRY and SYGVKD. CDR3 amino acids: CAITRDSSTDTQYF. Here the CDR3 DNA reads TGTGCCATCACCCGGGACTCAAGCACAGATACGCAGTATTTT.

V usage is TRBV18 and J usage is TRBJ1-5; 7 positions match TRBD1. The germline CDR1 and CDR2 sequences are KGHSH and LQKENI. The CDR3 consists of 15 residues. Trimming cost V 6 bases and J 3 bases; bases outside gene matches: 8. CDR3 region: CASSPGTAINQPQHF. In DNA, the CDR3 is TGTGCCAGCTCTCCCGGGACAGCGATCAATCAGCCCCAGCATTTT.